What follows are 26 T cell receptor beta chains derived from one specimen sequenced in a study of cytomegalovirus exposure and HLA in healthy donors listed by TCRdb under 2017. Libraries were constructed by the immunoSEQ multiplex PCR assay. For the multiplex PCR, a mixture combining 60 forward primers for TCR Vbeta segments and 13 reverse primers for TCR Jbeta segments was used. Sourced from immuneACCESS, this table was stored by TCRdb with only in-frame sequences that have V and J called. A share of the clones is absent; for the studies checked, an unresolved V gene accounts for under half, and the remainder has no known explanation. This sample has roughly 190,000 clones in its table, and over 75% of those were observed once. The ten most abundant clones make up less than 2% of the sample. The sequenced material came from PBMCs. These receptors all come from a young man in good health and CMV-seronegative.

The V call is TRBV6-6, the J call TRBJ2-5; TRBD2 matches at 11 bases. The last part of the DNA fits TRBJ2-7 better; the J call may be wrong. This CDR3 has 15 residues. CDR1 and CDR2 from the germline V gene are MNHNY and SVGAGI (reference sequence). The CDR3 DNA reads as TGTGCCAGTCGACCGGGACTAGCGGAATCCTACGAGCAGTACTTC. This sequence encodes CASRPGLAESYEQYF.

The chain combines TRBV5-1 with TRBJ2-2; 7 positions match TRBD2. V shed 0 bases, J shed 0 bases, and the junction held 5 bases outside the gene matches. Germline CDR1 reads SGHRS; CDR2 reads YFSETQ. This CDR3 has 17 amino acids. CDR3 nucleotide sequence: TGCGCCAGCAGCTTGGGGGGACTAACAACGAACACCGGGGAGCTGTTTTTT. Protein product: CASSLGGLTTNTGELFF.

The chain employs TRBV7-3 and TRBJ2-7, with 9 bases identical to TRBD2. J gave up 2 bases and V 4 bases, and 9 bases lay outside the gene matches. Germline CDR1 and CDR2: SGHTA and FQGTGA. This CDR3 region has 16 residues. CDR3 nucleotides: TGTGCCAGCAGCTATAGGGGCCCTAGCGGGGCCTACGAGCAGTACTTC. Its protein is CASSYRGPSGAYEQYF.

The chain recombines TRBV7-9 with TRBJ2-1, with 10 nucleotides matching TRBD2. The J segment lost 7 bases and the V segment lost 0 bases, leaving 3 bases of the junction unmatched. Germline V gene data show CDR1 as SEHNR and CDR2 as FQNEAQ (reference sequence). CDR3 size: 15 residues. The DNA of the CDR3 is TGTGCCAGCAGCTTAGCCGGGACTAGCGTTAATGAGCAGTTCTTC. This encodes CASSLAGTSVNEQFF.

V usage is TRBV12-5 and J usage is TRBJ1-2, with 8 positions matching TRBD1. V gave up 6 bases and J gave up 6 bases; unmatched junction bases: 12. CDR1 is LGHNT and CDR2 is FRNRAP in the germline V gene. The CDR3 consists of 15 residues. CDR3 loop: CASGRDRLGKDGYTF. The DNA for the CDR3 is TGTGCTAGTGGCAGGGACAGGCTGGGTAAGGATGGCTACACCTTC.

This sequence joins TRBV4-3 and TRBJ1-4, with D unclear. The germline V gene has CDR1 LGHNA and CDR2 YSLEER. Deletions cut 0 bases from V and 0 bases from J, with 8 bases between. The CDR3 is 16 amino acids. The CDR3 reads CASSQEGRATNEKLFF. CDR3 coding DNA: TGCGCCAGCAGCCAAGAGGGGAGGGCAACTAATGAAAAACTGTTTTTT.

The chain recombines TRBV11-2 with TRBJ1-5; D possibly corresponds to TRBD1 (6 bases). This CDR3 has 14 residues. The ends were cut back, 4 bases at V and 5 bases at J, with 12 bases in the middle. Germline lookup yields CDR1 SGHAT and CDR2 FQNNGV. The CDR3 sequence is CASSSGRGDQPQHF. The CDR3 nucleotides read TGTGCCAGCAGCTCAGGGAGGGGGGATCAGCCCCAGCATTTT.

This clone was observed a few times. The J gene is TRBJ2-1, the V gene TRBV11-2; 8 nucleotides align to TRBD2. This CDR3 contains 18 residues. Trimming cost V 4 bases and J 5 bases; bases outside gene matches: 16. Germline loops: CDR1 SGHAT, CDR2 FQNNGV. The DNA of the CDR3 is TGTGCCAGCAGCTCAAAGGAACCTTTAGCGGGGTATAACAATGAGCAGTTCTTC. Its translation is CASSSKEPLAGYNNEQFF.

The gene calls are TRBV18 and TRBJ1-1; D possibly corresponds to TRBD1 (5 bases). This CDR3 is built from 16 residues. V lost 1 base, J lost 4 bases, and 16 bases lay in between. Germline CDR1 reads KGHSH; CDR2 reads LQKENI. CDR3 bases: TGTGCCAGCTCACCACGGCGTGAGCAGGGAAGCACTGAAGCTTTCTTT. Protein sequence: CASSPRREQGSTEAFF.

J is TRBJ1-5 and V is TRBV21-1. TRBV21-1 is marked as a pseudogene. This CDR3 region has 16 residues. The CDR3 bases are TGTGCCAGCCCGCGGGAGGGCTACGTCCTAAATCAGCCCCAGCATTTT. It encodes CASPREGYVLNQPQHF.

This clone is a singleton in its sample. The J gene is TRBJ2-2, the V gene TRBV4-3; 7 bases are shared with TRBD1. This CDR3 region has 16 residues. Germline CDR1 is LGHNA and CDR2 is YSLEER. V was clipped by 2 bases and J by 5 bases; unmatched bases: 8. Here the CDR3 DNA reads TGCGCCAGCAGCCAATTCTACGACAGGGAGACCGGGGAGCTGTTTTTT. This gives the protein CASSQFYDRETGELFF.

V and J are TRBV14 and TRBJ2-1; the D gene is possibly TRBD1 (6 bases). Trimming pared 0 bases from V and 2 bases from J, leaving 20 bases between. In germline, CDR1 is SGHDN, CDR2 FVKESK. This CDR3 is 19 amino acids long. CDR3 coding DNA: TGTGCCAGCAGCCAAGATGAATCGAGTACAGGGCGAACCTACAATGAGCAGTTCTTC. This codes for CASSQDESSTGRTYNEQFF.

The chain is built from TRBV12-5 and TRBJ2-5; possibly TRBD1 for D (6 bases). This CDR3 has 15 residues. V lost 3 bases, J lost 5 bases, and 16 bases lay in between. Germline V CDR1 and CDR2: LGHNT, FRNRAP. CDR3 in DNA: TGTGCTAGTGGTTTAGGGGCTAGCACAGGGGAGACCCAGTACTTC. Protein product: CASGLGASTGETQYF.

This chain links TRBV6-1 with TRBJ1-2; TRBD1 agrees at 8 bases. The CDR3 is 14 amino acids. CDR1 and CDR2 (germline): MNHNS, SASEGT. Trimming removed 3 bases from V and 4 bases from J; junction bases left unmatched: 4. The CDR3 DNA follows: TGTGCCAGCAGTGACTCCGGGACAGGCTATGGCTACACCTTC. The encoded protein is CASSDSGTGYGYTF.

The J gene is TRBJ2-7, the V gene TRBV5-1; TRBD1 matches 7 bases. The CDR3 sequence is 15 residues long. Germline V gives CDR1 SGHRS, CDR2 YFSETQ. V lost 5 bases, J lost 1 base, and 9 bases stayed unmatched. Here the CDR3 reads CASRVSGTVSYEQYF. CDR3 nucleotide sequence: TGCGCCAGCAGGGTTTCCGGGACAGTTTCCTACGAGCAGTACTTC.

J is TRBJ1-1 and V is TRBV5-1; D might be TRBD1 (5 bases). This CDR3 has 14 residues. Per the germline V gene, CDR1 is SGHRS and CDR2 is YFSETQ. Trimming took off 2 bases at V and 0 bases at J, with 8 bases between the two ends. CDR3 sequence: CASSFETVNTEAFF. CDR3 nucleotide sequence: TGCGCCAGCAGCTTCGAGACAGTGAACACTGAAGCTTTCTTT.

This chain's CDR3 is CASSVDRVRGVGHF. The CDR3 bases are TGTGCCAGCAGTGTAGACAGGGTGAGGGGGGTAGGGCATTTT. The chain combines TRBV6-1 with TRBJ1-5; TRBD1 agrees at 7 bases. V shed 4 bases, J shed 15 bases, and the junction held 15 bases outside the gene matches. Germline V lookup: CDR1 MNHNS, CDR2 SASEGT. The CDR3 is made up of 14 amino acids.

V gene TRBV2 combines with J gene TRBJ2-1, with D maybe TRBD2 (5 bases). Trimming removed 9 bases from V and 7 bases from J, with 7 bases in between. The CDR3 extends over 10 amino acids. Looked up from germline, CDR1 is SNHLY and CDR2 is FYNNEI. CDR3 sequence: CASTGNEQFF. The CDR3 DNA reads as TGTGCCAGTACGGGGAATGAGCAGTTCTTC.

The rearrangement uses TRBV5-5 and TRBJ1-4, with a tentative D call TRBD1 (6 bases). This CDR3 is 14 amino acids long. Germline CDR1 and CDR2: SGHKS and YYEKEE (reference sequence). V lost 7 bases and J lost 0, with 10 bases in between. CDR3: CASCRGSTNEKLFF. The CDR3 region has the DNA TGTGCCAGCTGTAGGGGGTCAACTAATGAAAAACTGTTTTTT.

In its sample, this clone was seen once. This rearrangement joins TRBV5-1 to TRBJ2-7, with no clear D. Germline loops: CDR1 SGHRS, CDR2 YFSETQ. The CDR3 has 11 residues. The V gene lost 3 bases and the J gene lost 3 bases, with 4 bases spanning the gap. In DNA, the CDR3 is TGCGCCAGCAGCTCAGACTACGAGCAGTACTTC. This codes for CASSSDYEQYF.

The gene calls are TRBV10-3 and TRBJ2-7; no firm D call. Germline V CDR1 and CDR2: ENHRY, SYGVKD. This CDR3 spans 12 amino acids. V lost 3 bases and J 7 bases, leaving 10 bases between the germline ends. DNA of the CDR3: TGTGCCATCAGTGATGGCACCCTGGAGCAGTACTTC. It encodes CAISDGTLEQYF.

Comment on this clone: The junction and the germline gene differ at one end; a read error may be behind it. The chain employs TRBV7-9 and TRBJ2-5; a weak D match, TRBD1 (5 bases). CDR1 and CDR2 from the germline V gene are SEHNR and FQNEAQ (reference sequence). The CDR3 has 15 residues. Here the CDR3 reads CSSSRLAGSWQSQYF. The DNA of the CDR3 is TGTTCCAGCAGCCGTCTGGCAGGGTCATGGCAGAGCCAGTACTTC.

The table lists this clone with a count of one. CDR3 nucleotide sequence: TGTGCCAGTAGTATCGGGTCAGGGGCTTTAGGAAATAGCAATCAGCCCCAGCATTTT. Translated: CASSIGSGALGNSNQPQHF. The chain links TRBV19 to TRBJ1-5; D is perhaps TRBD1 (6 bases). The CDR3 is 19 amino acids. Germline lookup yields CDR1 LNHDA and CDR2 SQIVND (reference sequence). Trimming cost V 3 bases and J 0 bases, with 21 bases left between them.

The V call is TRBV11-3, the J call TRBJ2-1; 10 bases align to TRBD1. The CDR3 loop spans 15 amino acids. Trimming removed 3 bases from V and 8 bases from J; junction bases left unmatched: 7. Per the germline V gene, CDR1 is SGHNT and CDR2 is YENEEA. CDR3 protein: CASSFGTGVGYEQFF. The CDR3 nucleotides read TGTGCCAGCAGCTTCGGGACAGGGGTTGGTTATGAGCAGTTCTTC.

The rearrangement links TRBV10-2 to TRBJ2-7; 7 nucleotides align to TRBD1. The CDR3 covers 15 residues. V was pared by 7 bases and J by 1 base, with 10 bases of the junction left unmatched. Germline V gives CDR1 WSHSY, CDR2 SAAADI. Here the CDR3 reads CASNSLGTESYEQYF. As DNA, the CDR3 is TGCGCCAGCAATTCGTTAGGGACAGAGTCCTACGAGCAGTACTTC.

The rearrangement uses TRBV5-6 and TRBJ1-5, with TRBD1 matching over 9 bases. Looked up from germline, CDR1 is SGHDT and CDR2 is YYEEEE. J lost 2 bases, V lost 4 bases, and 4 bases had no gene match. CDR3 size: 15 residues. The CDR3 reads CASSRRTGGNQPQHF. The CDR3 coding sequence is TGTGCCAGCAGCAGACGGACAGGGGGCAATCAGCCCCAGCATTTT.